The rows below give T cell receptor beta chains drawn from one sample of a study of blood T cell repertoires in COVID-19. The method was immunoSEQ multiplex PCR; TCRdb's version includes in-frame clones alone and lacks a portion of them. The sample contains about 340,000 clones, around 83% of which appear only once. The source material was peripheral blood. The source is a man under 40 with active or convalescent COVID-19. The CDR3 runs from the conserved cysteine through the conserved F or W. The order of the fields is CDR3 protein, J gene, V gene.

CASSFSGGAPDTQYF TRBJ2-3 TRBV6-2/TRBV6-3
CASSLFGQRGSTDTQYF TRBJ2-3 TRBV11-3
CASSYGRSTDTQYF TRBJ2-3 TRBV6-2/TRBV6-3
CATSSGQIHYNEQFF TRBJ2-1 TRBV15
CAWTVETAPFNEQFF TRBJ2-1 TRBV30
CASSQRTGEEKLFF TRBJ1-4 TRBV4-2
CSASDEQYF TRBJ2-7 TRBV20-1
CASSQSGGESTEAFF TRBJ1-1 TRBV4-1
CAWSGSSDRVYF TRBJ1-3 TRBV30
CASIRTSSTDTQYF TRBJ2-3 TRBV2
CASSATYEQYF TRBJ2-7 TRBV6-2/TRBV6-3
CAWMGRTYEQYF TRBJ2-7 TRBV30
CASSPNPVPGQGRYGYTF TRBJ1-2 TRBV18
CASRFGTSGRGNEQFF TRBJ2-1 TRBV2
CASNTPGGRDYGYTF TRBJ1-2 TRBV6-5
CASSQGLAGVRGYNEQFF TRBJ2-1 TRBV4-2
CASSFSGTEAFF TRBJ1-1 TRBV9
CASSQSEAHTEAFF TRBJ1-1 TRBV4-2
CASSLASRSTGELFF TRBJ2-2 TRBV7-2
CASSFRGPKDTQYF TRBJ2-3 TRBV6-5
CASKLLALGMGEQYF TRBJ2-7 TRBV27
CASSPGTVGEQYF TRBJ2-7 TRBV7-3
CAWSKGQGYEKLFF TRBJ1-4 TRBV30
CAISETFSGTAANGELFF TRBJ2-2 TRBV10-3
CASSLKIAGVTDTQYF TRBJ2-3 TRBV7-6
CASRGTSGSYNEQFF TRBJ2-1 TRBV6-4
CASSQERLGDSRSYEQYF TRBJ2-7 TRBV4-2
CASGLSGLAGDVETQYF TRBJ2-5 TRBV12-2
CATSDSADRGGDYGYTF TRBJ1-2 TRBV24-1
CASSLGLARYNEQFF TRBJ2-1 TRBV11-3
CASTGGNNSPLHF TRBJ1-6 TRBV7-8
CASSLDRNNNYGYTF TRBJ1-2 TRBV5-1
CASSSRRGYSNQPQHF TRBJ1-5 TRBV7-2
CASSLQAGLPSHEQYF TRBJ2-7 TRBV7-6
CASSQVGGQAGLEQYF TRBJ2-7 TRBV4-2
CASSINHGRANYGYTF TRBJ1-2 TRBV19
CASTWTSGINTVPFSYEQYF TRBJ2-7 TRBV7-9
CPRSRQGQQNTGELFF TRBJ2-2 TRBV4-1
CASSLGDNEQFF TRBJ2-1 TRBV7-9
CAFRSGTVNTEAFF TRBJ1-1 TRBV30
CASPGGSDTEAFF TRBJ1-1 TRBV6-5
CASSLETGKSHEQYF TRBJ2-7 TRBV7-6
CASSLAPLAGAYEQYF TRBJ2-7 TRBV7-2
CASTLDRATDTQYF TRBJ2-3 TRBV19